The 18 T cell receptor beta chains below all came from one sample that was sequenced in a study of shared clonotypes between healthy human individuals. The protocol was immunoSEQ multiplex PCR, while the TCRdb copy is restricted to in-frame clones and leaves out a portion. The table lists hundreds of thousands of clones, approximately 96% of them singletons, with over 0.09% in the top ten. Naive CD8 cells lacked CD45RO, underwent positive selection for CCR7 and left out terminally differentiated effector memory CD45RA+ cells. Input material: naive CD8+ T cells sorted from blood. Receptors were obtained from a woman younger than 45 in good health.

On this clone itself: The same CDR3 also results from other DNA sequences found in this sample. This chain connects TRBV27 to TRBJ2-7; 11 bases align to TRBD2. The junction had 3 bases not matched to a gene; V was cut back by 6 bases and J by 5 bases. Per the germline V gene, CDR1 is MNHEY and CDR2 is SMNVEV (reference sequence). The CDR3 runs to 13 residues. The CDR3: CASSLLAGDEQYF. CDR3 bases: TGTGCCAGCAGCCTACTAGCGGGAGACGAGCAGTACTTC.

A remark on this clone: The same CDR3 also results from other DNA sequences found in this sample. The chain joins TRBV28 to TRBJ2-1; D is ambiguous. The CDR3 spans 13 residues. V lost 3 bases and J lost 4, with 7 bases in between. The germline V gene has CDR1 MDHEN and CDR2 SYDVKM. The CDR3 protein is CASSLDRYNEQFF. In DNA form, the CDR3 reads TGTGCCAGCAGTTTGGACCGATACAATGAGCAGTTCTTC.

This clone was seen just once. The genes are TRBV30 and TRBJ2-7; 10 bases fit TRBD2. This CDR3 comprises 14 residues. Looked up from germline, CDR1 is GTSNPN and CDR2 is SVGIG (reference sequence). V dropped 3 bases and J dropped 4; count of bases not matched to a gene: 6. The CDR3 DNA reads TGTGCCTGGAGGCTAGCGGGAGAAGTTTACGAGCAGTACTTC. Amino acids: CAWRLAGEVYEQYF.

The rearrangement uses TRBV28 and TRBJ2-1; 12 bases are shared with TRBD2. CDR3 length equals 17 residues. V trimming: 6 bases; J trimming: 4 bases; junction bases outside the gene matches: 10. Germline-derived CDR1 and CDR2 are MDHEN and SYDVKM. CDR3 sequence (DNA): TGTGCCAGCAGCAGGACTAGCGGGGAGTGGCTGTACAATGAGCAGTTCTTC. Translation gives CASSRTSGEWLYNEQFF.

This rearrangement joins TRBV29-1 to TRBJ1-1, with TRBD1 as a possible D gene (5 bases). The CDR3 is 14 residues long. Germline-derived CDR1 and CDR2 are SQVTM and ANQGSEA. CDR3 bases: TGCACCGGGGCAACGGGCCACATGAACACTGAAGCTTTCTTT. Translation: CTGATGHMNTEAFF.

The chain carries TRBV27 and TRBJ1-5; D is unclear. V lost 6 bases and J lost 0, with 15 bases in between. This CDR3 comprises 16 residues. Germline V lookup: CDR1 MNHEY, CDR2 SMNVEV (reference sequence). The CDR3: CASSPIVPFSNQPQHF. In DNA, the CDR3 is TGTGCCAGCAGCCCCATCGTCCCTTTTAGCAATCAGCCCCAGCATTTT.

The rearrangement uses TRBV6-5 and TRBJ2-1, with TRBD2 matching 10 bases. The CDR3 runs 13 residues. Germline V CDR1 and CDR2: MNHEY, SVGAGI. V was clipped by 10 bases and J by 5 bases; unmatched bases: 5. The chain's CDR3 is CATRTSGNNEQFF. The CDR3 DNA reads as TGTGCCACCCGGACTAGCGGAAACAATGAGCAGTTCTTC.

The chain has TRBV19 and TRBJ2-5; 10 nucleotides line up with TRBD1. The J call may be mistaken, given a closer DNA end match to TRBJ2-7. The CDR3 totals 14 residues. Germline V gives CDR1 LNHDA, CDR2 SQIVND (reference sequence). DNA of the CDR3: TGTGCCAGTAGTATTGGGACAGGGGACTACGAGCAGTACTTC. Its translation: CASSIGTGDYEQYF.

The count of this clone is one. CDR3 nucleotide sequence: TGTGCCAGCAGGGCGGTAGCGGGAGTCTCCGGGGAGCTGTTTTTT. Its translation is CASRAVAGVSGELFF. The V and J genes are TRBV28 and TRBJ2-2, with TRBD2 matching over 9 bases. Germline trimming cut 6 bases from V and 6 bases from J; bases unmatched to any gene: 8. Germline-derived CDR1 and CDR2 are MDHEN and SYDVKM. The CDR3 is 15 residues long.

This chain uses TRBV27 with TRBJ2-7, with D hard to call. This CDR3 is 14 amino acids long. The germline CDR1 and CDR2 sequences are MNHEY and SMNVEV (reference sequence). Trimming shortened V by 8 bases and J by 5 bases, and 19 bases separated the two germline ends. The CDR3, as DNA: TGTGCCAGCGCCCCTATGGGGTGGTCAGACGAGCAGTACTTC. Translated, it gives CASAPMGWSDEQYF.

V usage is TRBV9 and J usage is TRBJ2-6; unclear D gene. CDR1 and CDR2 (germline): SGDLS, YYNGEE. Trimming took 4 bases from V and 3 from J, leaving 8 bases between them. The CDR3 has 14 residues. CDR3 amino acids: CASSRNDGANVLTF. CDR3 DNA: TGTGCCAGCAGCCGGAATGATGGGGCCAACGTCCTGACTTTC.

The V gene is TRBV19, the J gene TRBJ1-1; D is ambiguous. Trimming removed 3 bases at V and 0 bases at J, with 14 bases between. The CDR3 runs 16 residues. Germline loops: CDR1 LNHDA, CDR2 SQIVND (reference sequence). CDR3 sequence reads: CASSIAWTAMNTEAFF. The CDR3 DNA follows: TGTGCCAGTAGTATCGCCTGGACGGCCATGAACACTGAAGCTTTCTTT.

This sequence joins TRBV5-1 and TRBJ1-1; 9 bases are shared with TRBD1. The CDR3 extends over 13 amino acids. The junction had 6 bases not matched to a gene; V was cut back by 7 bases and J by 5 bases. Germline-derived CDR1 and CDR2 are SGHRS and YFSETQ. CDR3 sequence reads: CASFQGTGTEAFF. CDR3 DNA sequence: TGCGCCAGCTTCCAGGGGACAGGGACTGAAGCTTTCTTT.

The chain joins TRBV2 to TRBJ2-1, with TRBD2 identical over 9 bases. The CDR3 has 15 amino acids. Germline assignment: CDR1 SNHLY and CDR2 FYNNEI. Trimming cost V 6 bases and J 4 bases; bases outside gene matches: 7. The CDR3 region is CASRVAGEGYNEQFF. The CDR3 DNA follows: TGTGCCAGCAGAGTAGCGGGAGAAGGGTACAATGAGCAGTTCTTC.

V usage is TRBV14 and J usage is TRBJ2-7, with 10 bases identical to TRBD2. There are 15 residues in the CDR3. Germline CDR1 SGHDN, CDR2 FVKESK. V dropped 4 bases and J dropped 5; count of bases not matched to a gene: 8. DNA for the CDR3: TGTGCCAGCAGCCTTTTACTAGCGGGGTCCAACGAGCAGTACTTC. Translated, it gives CASSLLLAGSNEQYF.

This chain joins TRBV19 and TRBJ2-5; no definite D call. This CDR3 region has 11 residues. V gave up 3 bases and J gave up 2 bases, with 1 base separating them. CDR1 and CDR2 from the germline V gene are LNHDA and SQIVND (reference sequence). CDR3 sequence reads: CASSIQETQYF. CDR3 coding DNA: TGTGCCAGTAGTATTCAAGAGACCCAGTACTTC.

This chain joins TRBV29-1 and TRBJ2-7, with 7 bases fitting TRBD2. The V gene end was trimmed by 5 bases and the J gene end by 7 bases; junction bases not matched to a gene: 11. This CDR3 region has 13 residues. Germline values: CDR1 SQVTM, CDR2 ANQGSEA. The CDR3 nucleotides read TGCAGCGTTATGGCTAGCGGACTGGGGGAGCAGTACTTC. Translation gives CSVMASGLGEQYF.

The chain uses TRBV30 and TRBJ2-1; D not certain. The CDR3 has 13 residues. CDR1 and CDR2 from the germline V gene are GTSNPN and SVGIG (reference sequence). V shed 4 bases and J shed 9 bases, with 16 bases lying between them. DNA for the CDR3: TGTGCCTGGAATCCCCCCTCGACGGCTGAGCAGTTCTTC. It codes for CAWNPPSTAEQFF.